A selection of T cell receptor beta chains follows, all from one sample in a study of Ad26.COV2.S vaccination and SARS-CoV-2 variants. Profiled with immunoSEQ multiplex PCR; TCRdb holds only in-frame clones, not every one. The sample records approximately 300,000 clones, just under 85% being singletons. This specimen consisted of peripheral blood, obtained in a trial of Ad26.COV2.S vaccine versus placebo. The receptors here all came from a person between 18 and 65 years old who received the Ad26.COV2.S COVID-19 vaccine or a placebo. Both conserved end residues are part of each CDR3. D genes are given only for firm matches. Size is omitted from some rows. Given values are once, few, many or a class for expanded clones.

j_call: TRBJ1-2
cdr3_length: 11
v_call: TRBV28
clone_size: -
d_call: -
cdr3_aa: CASSVRGGYTF
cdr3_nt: TGTGCCAGCAGCGTAAGGGGTGGCTACACCTTC

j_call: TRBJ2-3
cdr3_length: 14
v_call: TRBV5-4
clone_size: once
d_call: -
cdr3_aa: CASSLAFNTDTQYF
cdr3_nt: TGTGCCAGCAGCTTGGCCTTCAACACAGATACGCAGTATTTT

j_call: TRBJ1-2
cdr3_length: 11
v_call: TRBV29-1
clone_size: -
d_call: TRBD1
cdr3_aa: CSVTGGYGYTF
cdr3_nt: TGCAGCGTCACAGGGGGCTATGGCTACACCTTC

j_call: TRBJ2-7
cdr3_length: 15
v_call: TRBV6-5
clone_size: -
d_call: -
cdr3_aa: CASSNTGTPWDEQYF
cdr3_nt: TGTGCCAGCAGCAATACCGGGACGCCATGGGACGAGCAGTACTTC

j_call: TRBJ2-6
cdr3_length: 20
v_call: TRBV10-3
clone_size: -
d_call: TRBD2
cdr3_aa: CAIMGTTSGGRSSGANVLTF
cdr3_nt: TGTGCCATCATGGGGACGACTAGCGGGGGGCGTAGCTCTGGGGCCAACGTCCTGACTTTC

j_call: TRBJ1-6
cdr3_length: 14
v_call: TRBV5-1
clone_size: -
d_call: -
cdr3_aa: CASRSAADSSPLHF
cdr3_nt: TGCGCCAGCCGATCCGCGGCAGACAGTTCACCCCTCCACTTT

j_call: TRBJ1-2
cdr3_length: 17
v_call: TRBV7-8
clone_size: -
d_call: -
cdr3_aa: CASSLASPGINNYGYTF
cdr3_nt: TGTGCCAGCAGCTTAGCCTCCCCGGGGATTAATAACTATGGCTACACCTTC

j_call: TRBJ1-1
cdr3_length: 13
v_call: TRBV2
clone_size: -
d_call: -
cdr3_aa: CASSAGMNTEAFF
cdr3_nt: TGTGCCAGCAGTGCCGGGATGAACACTGAAGCTTTCTTT

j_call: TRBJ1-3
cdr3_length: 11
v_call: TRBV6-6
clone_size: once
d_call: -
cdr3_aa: CASSYLRDLYF
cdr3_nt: TGTGCCAGCAGTTACCTCCGGGACTTATATTTT

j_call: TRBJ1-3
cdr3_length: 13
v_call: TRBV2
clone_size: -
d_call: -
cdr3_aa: CASSTEFGNTIYF
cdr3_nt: TGTGCCAGCAGTACAGAATTTGGAAACACCATATATTTT

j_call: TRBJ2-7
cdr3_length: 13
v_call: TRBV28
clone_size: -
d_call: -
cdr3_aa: CASSLGTPREQYF
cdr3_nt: TGTGCCAGCAGTTTGGGGACCCCACGCGAGCAGTACTTC

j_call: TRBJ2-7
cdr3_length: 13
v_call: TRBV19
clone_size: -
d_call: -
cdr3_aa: CASRGHATYEQYF
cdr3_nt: TGTGCCAGTAGGGGACATGCCACCTACGAGCAGTACTTC

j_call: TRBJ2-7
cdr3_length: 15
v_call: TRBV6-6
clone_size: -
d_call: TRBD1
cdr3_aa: CASSLRGGSQWEQYF
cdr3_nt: TGTGCCAGCAGCCTGAGAGGGGGCTCACAGTGGGAGCAGTACTTC

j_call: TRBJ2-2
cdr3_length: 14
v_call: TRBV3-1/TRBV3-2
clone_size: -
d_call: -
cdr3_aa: CASSPPSVFGELFF
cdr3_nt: TGTGCCAGCAGCCCCCCAAGTGTTTTCGGGGAGCTGTTTTTT

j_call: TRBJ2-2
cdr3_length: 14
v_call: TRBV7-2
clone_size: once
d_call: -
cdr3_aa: CASSLGGAAGELFF
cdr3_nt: TGTGCCAGCAGCTTAGGGGGGGCAGCCGGGGAGCTGTTTTTT

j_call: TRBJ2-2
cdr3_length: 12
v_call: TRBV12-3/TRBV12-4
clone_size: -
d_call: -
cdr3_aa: CASSLESGELFF
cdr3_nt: TGTGCCAGCAGTTTAGAGTCCGGGGAGCTGTTTTTT

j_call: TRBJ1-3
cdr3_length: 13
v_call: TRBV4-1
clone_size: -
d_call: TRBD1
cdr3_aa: CASSQGTGNTIYF
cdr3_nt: TGCGCCAGCAGCCAGGGGACAGGGAACACCATATATTTT

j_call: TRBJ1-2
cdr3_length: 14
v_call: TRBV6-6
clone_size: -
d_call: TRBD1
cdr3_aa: CASSFLQGRDGYTF
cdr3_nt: TGTGCCAGCAGTTTCTTACAGGGGCGGGATGGCTACACCTTC

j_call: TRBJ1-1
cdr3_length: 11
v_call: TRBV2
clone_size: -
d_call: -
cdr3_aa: CASREVAEAFF
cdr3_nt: TGTGCCAGCAGAGAGGTTGCCGAAGCTTTCTTT

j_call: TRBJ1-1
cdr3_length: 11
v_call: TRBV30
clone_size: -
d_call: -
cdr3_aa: CAWSGTGGAFF
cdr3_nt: TGTGCCTGGAGTGGGACCGGAGGAGCTTTCTTT

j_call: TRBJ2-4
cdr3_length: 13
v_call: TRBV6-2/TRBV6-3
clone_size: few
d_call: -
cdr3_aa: CASSYGGSNIQYF
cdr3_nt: TGTGCCAGCAGTTACGGGGGGTCAAACATTCAGTACTTC

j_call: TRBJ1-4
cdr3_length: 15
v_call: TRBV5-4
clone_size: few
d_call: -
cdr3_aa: CASRGGQIGDEKLFF
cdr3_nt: TGTGCCAGCAGGGGTGGACAAATTGGTGATGAAAAACTGTTTTTT

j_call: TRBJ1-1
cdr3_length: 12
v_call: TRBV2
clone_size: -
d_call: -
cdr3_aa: CASSEGGTEAFF
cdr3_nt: TGTGCCAGCAGTGAAGGGGGGACTGAAGCTTTCTTT

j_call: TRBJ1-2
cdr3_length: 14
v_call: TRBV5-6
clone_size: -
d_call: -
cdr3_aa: CASSLGARDYGYTF
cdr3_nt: TGTGCCAGCAGCTTGGGGGCCAGGGACTATGGCTACACCTTC

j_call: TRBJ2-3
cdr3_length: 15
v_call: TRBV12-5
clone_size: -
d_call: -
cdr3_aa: CASGLVASFGGTQYF
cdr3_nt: TGTGCTAGTGGTTTGGTAGCTAGTTTTGGGGGTACGCAGTATTTT

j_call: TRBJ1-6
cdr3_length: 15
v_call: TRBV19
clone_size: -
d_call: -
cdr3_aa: CASRGGDSYNSPLHF
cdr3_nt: TGTGCCAGTAGGGGTGGAGACTCCTATAATTCACCCCTCCACTTT

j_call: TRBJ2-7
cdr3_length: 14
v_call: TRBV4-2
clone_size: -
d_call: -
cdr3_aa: CASSQDLMAGEQYF
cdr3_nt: TGTGCCAGCAGCCAAGATCTAATGGCTGGCGAGCAGTACTTC

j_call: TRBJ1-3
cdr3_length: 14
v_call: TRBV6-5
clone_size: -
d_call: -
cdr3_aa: CASSYSGIGNTIYF
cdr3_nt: TGTGCCAGCAGTTACTCAGGGATTGGAAACACCATATATTTT

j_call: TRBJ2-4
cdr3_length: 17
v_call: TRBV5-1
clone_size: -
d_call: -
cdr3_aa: CASSLVRGTLAKNIQYF
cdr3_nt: TGCGCCAGCAGCTTGGTACGGGGGACCCTAGCCAAAAACATTCAGTACTTC

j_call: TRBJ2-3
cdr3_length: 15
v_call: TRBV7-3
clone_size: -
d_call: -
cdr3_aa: CASSLRDGWEDTQYF
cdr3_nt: TGTGCCAGCAGCTTAAGGGACGGATGGGAAGATACGCAGTATTTT

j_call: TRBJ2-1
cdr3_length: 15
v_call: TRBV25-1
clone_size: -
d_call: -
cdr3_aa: CASAFVLPSYNEQFF
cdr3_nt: TGTGCCAGCGCCTTCGTCTTACCTTCCTACAATGAGCAGTTCTTC

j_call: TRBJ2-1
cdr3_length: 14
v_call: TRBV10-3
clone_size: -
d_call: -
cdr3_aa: CAIREVEGLGEQFF
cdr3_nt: TGTGCCATCAGAGAGGTGGAGGGTCTAGGTGAGCAGTTCTTC

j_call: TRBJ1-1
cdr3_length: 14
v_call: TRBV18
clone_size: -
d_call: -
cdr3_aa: CASSPLRGNTEAFF
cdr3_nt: TGTGCCAGCTCACCACTGCGGGGGAACACTGAAGCTTTCTTT

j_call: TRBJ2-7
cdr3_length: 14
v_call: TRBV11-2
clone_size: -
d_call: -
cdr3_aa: CASSLDMGSYEQYF
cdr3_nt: TGTGCCAGCAGCTTAGATATGGGGTCCTACGAGCAGTACTTC

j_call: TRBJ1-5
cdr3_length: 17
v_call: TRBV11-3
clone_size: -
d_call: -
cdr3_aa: CASSPRGRRHSNQPQHF
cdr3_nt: TGTGCCAGCAGCCCCCGTGGGAGGAGACATAGCAATCAGCCCCAGCATTTT